This entry concerns a single T cell receptor (beta chain). Germline CDR1 and CDR2: SEHNR and FQNEAQ (reference sequence). V gave up 5 bases and J gave up 4 bases, with 22 bases separating them. This CDR3 has 17 amino acids. The data stem from a study of blood T cell repertoires in COVID-19. The method was immunoSEQ multiplex PCR; TCRdb's version includes in-frame clones alone and lacks a portion of them. The sample consists of roughly 60,000 clones, almost 85% of them appearing once. The sequenced sample consisted of peripheral blood. The receptor's source is a man aged 60 to 75 with COVID-19, enrolled during active disease. The J gene is TRBJ2-3, the V gene TRBV7-9; possible D gene TRBD2, 6 bases. The CDR3 DNA follows: TGTGCCAGCAGCCGAGCCCGGGACTTCTTGATCCCAGATACGCAGTATTTT. Translation: CASSRARDFLIPDTQYF.